Listed below are T cell receptor beta chains from one sample, sequenced in a study of PD-1 blockade in classical Hodgkin lymphoma. Libraries were prepared by immunoSEQ multiplex PCR; TCRdb keeps only in-frame clonotypes and omits some of them. Found here are over 60,000 clones, less than 95% of them singletons; the top ten hold about a tenth. Material: peripheral blood mononuclear cells (PBMCs), obtained before the fourth cycle of nivolumab. These receptor sequences come from a human donor with classical Hodgkin lymphoma. Both conserved end residues are part of each CDR3. Size values are once, few and many counts, or a class for expanded clones, and some rows have none.

j_call v_call clone_size cdr3_aa
TRBJ1-4 TRBV18 . CASSLQGADNEKLFF
TRBJ1-6 TRBV5-6 . CASSLLSQVNSPLHF
TRBJ2-7 TRBV6-5 . CASSYAGGSYEQYF
TRBJ1-2 TRBV2 few CATLEPNGYTF
TRBJ2-3 TRBV6-1 . CASRRNTQYF
TRBJ1-5 TRBV5-1 . CASSGGGEQPQHF
TRBJ1-2 TRBV5-1 few CASSLGLVYTF
TRBJ2-7 TRBV20-1 . CSARDYIEQYF
TRBJ2-5 TRBV7-8 . CASSPLLETQYF
TRBJ1-4 TRBV7-8 . CASSSQEGREKLFF
TRBJ2-2 TRBV5-1 . CASSFVSGTGEIGELFF
TRBJ2-1 TRBV5-1 . CASSLVGAENEQFF
TRBJ1-2 TRBV4-2 . CASSQDLTGGNYGYTF
TRBJ1-5 TRBV28 . CASSSPGQDYSNQPQHF
TRBJ2-5 TRBV28 . CASSPIAGLTSVSSQETQYF
TRBJ2-1 TRBV2 . CASSSRDYYNEQFF
TRBJ1-2 TRBV6-9 . CASSYGAGYTF
TRBJ2-1 TRBV10-1 . CASSESSRAHYNEQFF
TRBJ2-7 TRBV7-2 . CASSRTQVSYEQYF
TRBJ2-2 TRBV7-2 . CASSPRLAGDSNTGELFF
TRBJ2-7 TRBV5-1 . CASSPQRPSYEQYF
TRBJ2-3 TRBV5-8 . CASRSQGDTQYF
TRBJ1-5 TRBV7-9 . CASSPGQGAEGQPQHF
TRBJ2-7 TRBV2 . CASSEAGQGSYEQYF
TRBJ2-7 TRBV2 . CASSEGTASDEQYF
TRBJ1-5 TRBV19 . CASQVRVSNQPQHF
TRBJ2-1 TRBV2 . CAGSEGSYNEQFF
TRBJ1-1 TRBV19 . CASRNYRNTEAFF
TRBJ1-6 TRBV30 . CAWRGQGNSPLHF
TRBJ2-7 TRBV29-1 once CSVEAPGQGINEQYF
TRBJ1-2 TRBV5-1 . CASSLNPNYGYTF
TRBJ2-4 TRBV21-1 . CASSSGHGENIQYF
TRBJ1-2 TRBV6-1 . CASSESWTVYGYTF
TRBJ2-1 TRBV6-1 . CASSEDGRYEQFF
TRBJ2-7 TRBV28 . CASSLGLRVEQYF
TRBJ2-3 TRBV30 . CAWSLVLGNTQYF
TRBJ1-2 TRBV20-1 . CSASAGGYTF
TRBJ2-2 TRBV10-2 . CASSESGRAGGPDGELFF
TRBJ1-1 TRBV14 few CASGWNTEAFF
TRBJ2-7 TRBV7-9 once CASSSLAGPPYEQYF
TRBJ2-7 TRBV10-3 . CAISEGLEQYF
TRBJ1-5 TRBV6-5 . CASSFPIGQPNQPQHF
TRBJ2-3 TRBV7-6 . CASSARSFDTQYF
TRBJ1-3 TRBV30 . CAWSLGSGNTIYF
TRBJ1-1 TRBV28 . CASRSNLNTEAFF
TRBJ2-2 TRBV5-1 . CASSLEVGHAGELFF
TRBJ1-5 TRBV18 . CASSPTGERGQPQHF
TRBJ1-6 TRBV11-3 . CASSSEWLSPLHF
TRBJ1-1 TRBV18 . CASSPGWGAEAFF
TRBJ1-6 TRBV13 . CASSFEGARNSPLHF
TRBJ1-2 TRBV14 . CASSQDRVEVPNYGYTF
TRBJ2-7 TRBV6-5 . CASSYSRAYEQYF
TRBJ2-3 TRBV6-6 . CASLAGGRDTQYF